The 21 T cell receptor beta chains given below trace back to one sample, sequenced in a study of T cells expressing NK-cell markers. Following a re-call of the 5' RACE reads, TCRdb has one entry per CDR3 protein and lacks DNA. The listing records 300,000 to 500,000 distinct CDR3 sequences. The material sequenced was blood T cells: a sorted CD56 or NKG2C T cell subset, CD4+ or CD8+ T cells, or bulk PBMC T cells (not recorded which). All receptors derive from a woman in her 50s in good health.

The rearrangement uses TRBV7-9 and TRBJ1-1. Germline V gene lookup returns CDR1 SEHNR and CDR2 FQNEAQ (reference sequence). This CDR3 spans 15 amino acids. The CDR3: CASSLFTGSYTEAFF.

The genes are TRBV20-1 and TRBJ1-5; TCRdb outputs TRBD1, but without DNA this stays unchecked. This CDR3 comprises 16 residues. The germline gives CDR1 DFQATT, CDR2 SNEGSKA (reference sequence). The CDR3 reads CSASTTGLDGNQPQHF.

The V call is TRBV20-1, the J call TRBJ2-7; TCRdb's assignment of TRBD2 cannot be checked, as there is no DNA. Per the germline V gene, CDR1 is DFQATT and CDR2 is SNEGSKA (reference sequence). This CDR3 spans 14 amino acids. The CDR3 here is CSGRASGREYEQYF.

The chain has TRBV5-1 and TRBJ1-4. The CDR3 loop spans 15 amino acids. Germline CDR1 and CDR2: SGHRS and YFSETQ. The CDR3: CASSGPGSDDEKLFF.

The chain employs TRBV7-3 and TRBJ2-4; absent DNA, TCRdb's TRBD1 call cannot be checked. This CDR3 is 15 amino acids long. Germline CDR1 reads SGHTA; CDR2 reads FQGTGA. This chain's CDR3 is CASSPGVPRGNIQYF. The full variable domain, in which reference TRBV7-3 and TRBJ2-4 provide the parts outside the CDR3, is GAGVSQTPSNKVTEKGKYVELRCDPISGHTALYWYRQSLGQGPEFLIYFQGTGAADDSGLPNDRFFAVRPEGSVSTLKIQRTERGDSAVYLCASSPGVPRGNIQYFGAGTRLSVL.

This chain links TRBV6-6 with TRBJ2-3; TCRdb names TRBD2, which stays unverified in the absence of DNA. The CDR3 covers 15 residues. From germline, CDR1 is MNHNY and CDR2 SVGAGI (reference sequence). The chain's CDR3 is CASSLGPPGPDTQYF.

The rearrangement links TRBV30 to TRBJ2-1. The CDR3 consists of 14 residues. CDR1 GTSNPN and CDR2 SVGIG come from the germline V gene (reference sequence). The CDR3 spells CAWSVDPVYNEQFF.

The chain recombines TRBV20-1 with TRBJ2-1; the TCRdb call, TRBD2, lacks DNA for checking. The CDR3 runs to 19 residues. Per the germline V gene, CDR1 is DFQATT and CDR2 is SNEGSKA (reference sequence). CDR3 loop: CSASPLSGTSGSWNNEQFF.

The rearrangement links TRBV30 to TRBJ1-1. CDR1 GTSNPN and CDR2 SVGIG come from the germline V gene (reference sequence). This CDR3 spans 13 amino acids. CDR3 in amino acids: CAWVRLQRGYAFF.

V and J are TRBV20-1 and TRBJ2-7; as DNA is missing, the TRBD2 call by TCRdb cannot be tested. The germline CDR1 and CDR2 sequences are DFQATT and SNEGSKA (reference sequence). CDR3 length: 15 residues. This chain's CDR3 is CSASPLAGDPYEQYF.

The CDR3: CASSSPLGGYTF. This chain connects TRBV6-5 to TRBJ1-2. This CDR3 is 12 amino acids long. CDR1 and CDR2 (germline): MNHEY, SVGAGI.

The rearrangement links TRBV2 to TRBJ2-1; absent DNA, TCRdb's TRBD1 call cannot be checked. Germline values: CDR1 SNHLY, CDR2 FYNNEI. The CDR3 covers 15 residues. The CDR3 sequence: CASRTQQGSYNEQFF.

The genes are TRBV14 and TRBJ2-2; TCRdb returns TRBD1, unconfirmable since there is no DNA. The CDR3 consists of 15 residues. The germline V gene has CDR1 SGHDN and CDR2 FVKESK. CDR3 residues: CASSQWTGGTGELFF.

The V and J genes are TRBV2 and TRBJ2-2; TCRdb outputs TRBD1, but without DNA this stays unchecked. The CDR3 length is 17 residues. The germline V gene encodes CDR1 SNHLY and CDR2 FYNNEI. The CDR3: CASSEAPGQGFGGELFF.

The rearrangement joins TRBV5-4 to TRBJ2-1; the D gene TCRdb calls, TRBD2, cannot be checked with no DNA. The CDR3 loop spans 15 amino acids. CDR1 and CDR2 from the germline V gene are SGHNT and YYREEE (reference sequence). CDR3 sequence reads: CASSFPAGGPNEQFF.

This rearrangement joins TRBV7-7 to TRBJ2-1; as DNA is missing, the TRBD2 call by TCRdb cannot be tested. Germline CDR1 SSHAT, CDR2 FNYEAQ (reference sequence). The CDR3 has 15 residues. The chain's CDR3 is CASSKSWGLVDEQFF.

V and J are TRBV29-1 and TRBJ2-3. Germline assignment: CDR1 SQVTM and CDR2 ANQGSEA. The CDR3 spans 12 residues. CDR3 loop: CSARVVSDTQYF.

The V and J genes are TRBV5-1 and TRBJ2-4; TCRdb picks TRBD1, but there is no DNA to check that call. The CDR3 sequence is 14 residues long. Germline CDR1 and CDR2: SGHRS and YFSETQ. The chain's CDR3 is CASSPGTVGNIQYF.

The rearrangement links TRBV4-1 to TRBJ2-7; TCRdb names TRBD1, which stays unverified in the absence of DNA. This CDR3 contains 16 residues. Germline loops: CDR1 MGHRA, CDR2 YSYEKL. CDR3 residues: CASSSRAGTVGVEQYF.

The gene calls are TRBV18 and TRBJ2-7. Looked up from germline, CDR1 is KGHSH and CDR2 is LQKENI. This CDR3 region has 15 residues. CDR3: CASSPWKVSSYEQYF. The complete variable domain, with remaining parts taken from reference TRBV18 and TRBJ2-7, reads NAGVMQNPRHLVRRRGQEARLRCSPMKGHSHVYWYRQLPEEGLKFMVYLQKENIIDESGMPKERFSAEFPKEGPSILRIQQVVRGDSAAYFCASSPWKVSSYEQYFGPGTRLTVT.

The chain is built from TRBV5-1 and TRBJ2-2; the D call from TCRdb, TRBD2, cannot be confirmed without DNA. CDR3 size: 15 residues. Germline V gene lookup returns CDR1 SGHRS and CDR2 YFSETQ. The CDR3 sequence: CASSSGLVGPGELFF.